The 15 T cell receptor beta chains listed next were all sequenced from one sample in a study of beta chain features in type 1 diabetes. General observations from the study: Type 1 diabetes patients showed a moderate but significant shortening of TCRB CDR3s in all four CD4+ subsets.

Expressed TCRB transcripts were sequenced because the isolated RNA had all been reverse transcribed beforehand. The repertoire was sequenced with immunoSEQ multiplex PCR; TCRdb's copy has only in-frame clones and lacks some. The sample yields roughly 260,000 clones, roughly 11% seen once. These receptors have no known antigen. Sequenced material: naive CD4+ T cells from blood. The receptor set was obtained from a young man with type 1 diabetes.

This clone has more than one count but fewer than ten. The V and J genes are TRBV30 and TRBJ1-6, with D possibly being TRBD1 (5 bases). V was pared by 0 bases and J by 9 bases, with 15 bases between. The length of the CDR3 is 15 residues. Germline lookup yields CDR1 GTSNPN and CDR2 SVGIG (reference sequence). CDR3 sequence: CAWSVQMVGGSPLHF. CDR3 bases: TGTGCCTGGAGTGTACAAATGGTGGGGGGTTCACCCCTCCACTTT.

The chain recombines TRBV10-3 with TRBJ1-1; possibly TRBD1 for D (6 bases). Germline V gene data show CDR1 as ENHRY and CDR2 as SYGVKD. The CDR3 is made up of 14 amino acids. Between the trimmed V and J ends, which lost 6 bases and 1 base, there was a span of 12 bases. CDR3 nucleotides: TGTGCCATCAGCATCACACAGGGGAACACTGAAGCTTTCTTT. Its translation: CAISITQGNTEAFF.

The chain links TRBV28 to TRBJ1-4, with 7 bases lining up with TRBD1. V lost 5 bases and J lost 8; bases outside the gene matches: 5. The CDR3 is 13 residues long. The germline gives CDR1 MDHEN, CDR2 SYDVKM. The CDR3: CASSNGQEEKLFF. The CDR3 nucleotides are TGTGCCAGCAGTAACGGACAGGAAGAAAAACTGTTTTTT.

This clone was found a few times. This chain links TRBV29-1 with TRBJ1-2, with a tentative D call TRBD1 (6 bases). Trimming stripped 1 base from V and 6 bases from J, with 9 bases between. The length of the CDR3 is 12 residues. Germline V gene data show CDR1 as SQVTM and CDR2 as ANQGSEA. The CDR3 loop is CSVEGPGDGYTF. The CDR3 DNA is TGCAGCGTTGAAGGTCCAGGGGATGGCTACACCTTC.

J is TRBJ2-1 and V is TRBV11-1, with D possibly TRBD2 on 5 matching bases. CDR3 length equals 14 residues. CDR1 SGHAT and CDR2 FQDESV come from the germline V gene (reference sequence). V was pared by 5 bases and J by 0 bases, with 8 bases between. The CDR3 DNA reads as TGTGCCAGCAGCCCGGACTTCTCCTACAATGAGCAGTTCTTC. It codes for CASSPDFSYNEQFF.

The chain couples TRBV5-1 to TRBJ1-2; 7 bases fit TRBD1. CDR3 size: 15 residues. The V and J ends lost 1 base and 6 bases, in that order; junction bases with no gene match: 9. In germline, CDR1 is SGHRS, CDR2 YFSETQ. CDR3 sequence reads: CASSLYSDRTDGYTF. The CDR3 DNA reads as TGCGCCAGCAGCTTGTACTCGGACAGGACCGATGGCTACACCTTC.

The chain carries TRBV9 and TRBJ2-7; 7 nucleotides align to TRBD1. This CDR3 is built from 13 residues. With 1 base clipped from V and 5 bases from J, the junction kept 3 bases outside the gene matches. From germline, CDR1 is SGDLS and CDR2 YYNGEE. The DNA of the CDR3 is TGTGCCAGCAGCGTAAACACAGGGGACGAGCAGTACTTC. Its translation: CASSVNTGDEQYF.

This sequence joins TRBV5-4 and TRBJ2-5, with TRBD1 identical over 7 bases. This CDR3 contains 13 residues. Germline-derived CDR1 and CDR2 are SGHNT and YYREEE (reference sequence). V lost 2 bases, J lost 4 bases, and 2 bases stayed unmatched. The CDR3 nucleotides are TGTGCCAGCAGCTTCTACAGGGGAGAGACCCAGTACTTC. Protein: CASSFYRGETQYF. The full variable domain, its missing parts supplied by reference TRBV5-4 and TRBJ2-5, is ETGVTQSPTHLIKTRGQQVTLRCSSQSGHNTVSWYQQALGQGPQFIFQYYREEENGRGNFPPRFSGLQFPNYSSELNVNALELDDSALYLCASSFYRGETQYFGPGTRLLVL.

Only a few counts were recorded for this clone. The V gene is TRBV7-3, the J gene TRBJ1-1; TRBD1 is a possible D gene (5 bases). Per germline, CDR1 SGHTA and CDR2 FQGTGA. V dropped 1 base and J dropped 4 bases, with 13 bases sitting between them. This CDR3 is built from 15 residues. The CDR3 is CASSLRGVRGTEAFF. The CDR3 DNA is TGTGCCAGCAGCTTAAGGGGGGTGCGAGGCACTGAAGCTTTCTTT.

This chain connects TRBV29-1 to TRBJ2-3, with D perhaps TRBD2 (6 bases). Germline CDR1 and CDR2: SQVTM and ANQGSEA. The CDR3 consists of 12 residues. The V end was cut by 4 bases, the J end by 6 bases, with 11 bases between. This CDR3 reads CSVGRGSDTQYF. The DNA of the CDR3 is TGCAGCGTTGGGAGGGGTAGCGATACGCAGTATTTT.

The table lists this clone with a few counts. This chain links TRBV6-1 with TRBJ2-7, with 11 bases fitting TRBD1. V lost 8 bases, J lost 4 bases, and 4 bases stayed unmatched. Per germline, CDR1 MNHNS and CDR2 SASEGT. The CDR3 extends over 13 amino acids. The CDR3 DNA sequence: TGTGCCAGCGCGGGACAGGGGGTATACGAGCAGTACTTC. Translating gives CASAGQGVYEQYF.

This chain connects TRBV9 to TRBJ2-5, with a tentative D call TRBD2 (7 bases). CDR3 size: 16 residues. The germline gives CDR1 SGDLS, CDR2 YYNGEE. Trimming cost V 0 bases and J 0 bases, with 12 bases left between them. DNA of the CDR3: TGTGCCAGCAGCGTAGGCGCGGGGGCCAACCAAGAGACCCAGTACTTC. Translating gives CASSVGAGANQETQYF.

In nucleotides, the CDR3 is TGTGCCAGCAGCCCCGGAGTCCTAGCCAAAAACATTCAGTACTTC. Residues: CASSPGVLAKNIQYF. This chain connects TRBV5-6 to TRBJ2-4; D gene ambiguous. The CDR3 is made up of 15 amino acids. V was clipped by 4 bases and J by 0 bases, with 11 bases between them. Germline-derived CDR1 and CDR2 are SGHDT and YYEEEE.

This clone has a handful of counts. This chain uses TRBV27 with TRBJ1-5; TRBD1 agrees at 7 bases. J lost 7 bases, V lost 5 bases, and 8 bases had no gene match. Per germline, CDR1 MNHEY and CDR2 SMNVEV (reference sequence). The CDR3 consists of 14 residues. The CDR3 loop is CASSQRDSRQPQHF. CDR3 DNA sequence: TGTGCCAGCAGTCAACGGGACAGCCGCCAGCCCCAGCATTTT.

This clone has only a few counts. The chain is built from TRBV10-2 and TRBJ1-1, with D possibly TRBD1 on 5 matching bases. The germline gives CDR1 WSHSY, CDR2 SAAADI. Trimming stripped 7 bases from V and 11 bases from J, with 14 bases between. The CDR3 contains 11 residues. The CDR3 reads CASTYQGTAFF. CDR3 nucleotide sequence: TGCGCCAGCACGTATCAGGGTACGGCTTTCTTT.